The 11 T cell receptor beta chains presented below share a single source sample, sequenced in a study of CD8+CD57+ T cells in acquired aplastic anemia. All patients picked for sequencing had shown, by flow cytometry, an expansion of CD8+CD57+ cells. Profiling that covered TCR beta VDJ and CDR3 relied on genomic DNA as its template. TCRdb itself ran the reads through MiXCR, one entry per CDR3 protein. The sample yields about 180,000 distinct CDR3 sequences, less than 50% seen once. The specimen sequenced was sorted CD4+, CD8+, or CD8+CD57+ T cells (not recorded which) from PBMCs. Receptors were obtained from a human donor with aplastic anemia.

This clonotype has a count of ten or more. This chain joins TRBV19 and TRBJ2-5; weak D call: TRBD1 (6 bases). Trimming pared 3 bases from V and 2 bases from J, leaving 16 bases between. The CDR3 totals 16 residues. The germline V gene encodes CDR1 LNHDA and CDR2 SQIVND (reference sequence). The CDR3, as DNA: TGTGCCAGTAGTATGGGGGATAGGACAGCTCAAGAGACCCAGTACTTC. Protein: CASSMGDRTAQETQYF.

V and J are TRBV6-4 and TRBJ2-3, with D hard to call. The length of the CDR3 is 13 residues. Per germline, CDR1 MRHNA and CDR2 SNTAGT. Trimming took 5 bases from V and 8 from J, leaving 14 bases between them. CDR3 region: CASSNGPTGTQYF. As DNA, the CDR3 is TGTGCCAGCAGTAACGGGCCCACGGGTACGCAGTATTTT.

In its sample, this clonotype was seen many times. The chain couples TRBV4-1 to TRBJ2-3; D possibly corresponds to TRBD1 (6 bases). Trimming cost V 0 bases and J 2 bases, with 15 bases left between them. The CDR3 length is 17 residues. Germline V lookup: CDR1 MGHRA, CDR2 YSYEKL. The CDR3 bases are TGCGCCAGCAGCCAAGACCCCCCGGGACACATCACAGATACGCAGTATTTT. Translated: CASSQDPPGHITDTQYF.

The sample holds many counts of this clonotype. The chain uses TRBV9 and TRBJ1-1; TRBD1 might be the D (6 bases). Trimming cost V 0 bases and J 1 base, with 22 bases left between them. This CDR3 spans 19 amino acids. Germline V gene sequence: CDR1 SGDLS, CDR2 YYNGEE. CDR3 sequence: CASSVADGAGVATNTEAFF. The CDR3 nucleotides read TGTGCCAGCAGCGTAGCCGACGGCGCAGGGGTCGCTACGAACACTGAAGCTTTCTTT.

V is TRBV24-1 and J is TRBJ1-5; 9 bases align to TRBD1. CDR3 length equals 17 residues. The germline gives CDR1 KGHDR, CDR2 SFDVKD. J gave up 0 bases and V 2 bases, and 4 bases lay outside the gene matches. The CDR3, as DNA: TGTGCCACCAGTGATTCCGGGACAGGGAATAGCAATCAGCCCCAGCATTTT. Its translation is CATSDSGTGNSNQPQHF.

This clonotype was detected only a few times. The chain has TRBV7-9 and TRBJ1-2; D call uncertain. Trimming removed 2 bases at V and 3 bases at J, with 7 bases between. The CDR3 length is 13 residues. The germline gives CDR1 SEHNR, CDR2 FQNEAQ (reference sequence). CDR3 bases: TGTGCCAGCAGCTTAAAAGGAGACTATGGCTACACCTTC. This sequence encodes CASSLKGDYGYTF. The whole variable domain, remainder taken from reference TRBV7-9 and TRBJ1-2, is DTGVSQNPRHKITKRGQNVTFRCDPISEHNRLYWYRQTLGQGPEFLTYFQNEAQLEKSRLLSDRFSAERPKGSFSTLEIQRTEQGDSAMYLCASSLKGDYGYTFGSGTRLTVV.

This clonotype was found many times. A much larger clone lies one base from this, so it may be a read error. The limits of the CDR3 on the DNA are not certain, so only TCRdb's listed CDR3 is given. The V and J genes are TRBV15 and TRBJ2-7. The CDR3 sequence runs 16 residues, both termini included. The germline V gene has CDR1 LNHNV and CDR2 YYDKDF (reference sequence). The CDR3 loop is CATSRVVGSGSYEQHF.

This chain uses TRBV2 with TRBJ1-5; TRBD1 aligns across 7 bases. Germline CDR1 is SNHLY and CDR2 is FYNNEI. The CDR3 runs 13 residues. The V gene end was trimmed by 6 bases and the J gene end by 7 bases; junction bases not matched to a gene: 6. DNA of the CDR3: TGTGCCAGCAGCAAGACAGGGTCCCAGCCCCAGCATTTT. It yields the protein CASSKTGSQPQHF.

The sample holds a few counts of this clonotype. The CDR3: CASLPGDVETQYF. The CDR3, as DNA: TGTGCCAGCCTCCCCGGGGACGTAGAGACCCAGTACTTC. This chain uses TRBV7-6 with TRBJ2-5, with D perhaps being TRBD1 or TRBD2 (5 bases each). V was trimmed by 8 bases and J by 4 bases, leaving 14 bases between them. The germline gives CDR1 SGHVS, CDR2 FNYEAQ. CDR3 length equals 13 residues.

Many counts were recorded for this clonotype. The CDR3 DNA reads as TGTGCCAGCAGTGAAGTGGGGAAAAGGACAAACCTTGAAGCTTTCTTT. Residues: CASSEVGKRTNLEAFF. The J gene is TRBJ1-1, the V gene TRBV2; D possibly corresponds to TRBD1 (5 bases). Germline V gives CDR1 SNHLY, CDR2 FYNNEI. V was trimmed by 1 base and J by 7 bases, leaving 19 bases between them. The CDR3 has 16 residues.

This clonotype has a count of ten or more. This chain uses TRBV12-3 or TRBV12-4 with TRBJ1-2; 7 bases are a match to TRBD1. This CDR3 region has 16 residues. V gave up 6 bases and J gave up 5 bases; unmatched junction bases: 15. The CDR3 sequence: CASSPQDRPGFYGYTF. CDR3 nucleotides: TGTGCCAGCAGCCCTCAGGACAGGCCGGGGTTTTATGGCTACACCTTC.